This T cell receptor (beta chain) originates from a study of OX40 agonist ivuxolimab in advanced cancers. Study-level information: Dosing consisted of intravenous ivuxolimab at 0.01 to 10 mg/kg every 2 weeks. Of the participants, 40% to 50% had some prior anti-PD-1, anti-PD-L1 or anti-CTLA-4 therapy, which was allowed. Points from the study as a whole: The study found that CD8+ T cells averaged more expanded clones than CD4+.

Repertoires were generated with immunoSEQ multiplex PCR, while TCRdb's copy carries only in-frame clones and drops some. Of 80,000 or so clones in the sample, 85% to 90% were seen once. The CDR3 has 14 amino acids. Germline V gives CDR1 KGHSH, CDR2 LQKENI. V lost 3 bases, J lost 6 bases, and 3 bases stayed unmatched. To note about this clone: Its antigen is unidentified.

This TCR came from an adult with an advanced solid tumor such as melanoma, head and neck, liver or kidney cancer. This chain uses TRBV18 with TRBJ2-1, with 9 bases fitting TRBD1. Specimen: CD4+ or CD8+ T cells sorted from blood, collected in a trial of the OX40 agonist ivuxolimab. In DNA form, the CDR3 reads TGTGCCAGCTCACCGGGACAGGGTATCAATGAGCAGTTCTTC. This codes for CASSPGQGINEQFF.